Listed below are T cell receptor beta chains from one sample, sequenced in a study of post-analysis software for immune sequencing data. TCRdb analysed the PCR reads with MiXCR anew, one entry per CDR3 protein. The sample lists 500,000 to 600,000 distinct CDR3 sequences, 44% occurring once. The sample taken for sequencing was blood. These receptors were collected from a girl between 5 and 17 years old with multiple sclerosis. CDR3s include the opening cysteine and the closing phenylalanine or tryptophan. D genes are given only for firm matches. Size is omitted from some rows. Given values are once, few, many or a class for expanded clones.

abundance	v_gene	d_gene	j_gene	CDR3nt	CDR3aa
-	TRBV2	-	TRBJ2-7	TGTGCCATCGACGGGGGTCGACTCTCCTACGAGCAGTACTTC	CAIDGGRLSYEQYF
-	TRBV25-1	TRBD1	TRBJ2-5	TGTGCCAGCAGTGAGTGGGGACAGGCTCAAGAGACCCAGTACTTC	CASSEWGQAQETQYF
-	TRBV7-9	TRBD2	TRBJ2-3	TGTGCCAGCAGCTTTGGCGGGAGGGCCTTGGATACGCAGTATTTT	CASSFGGRALDTQYF
-	TRBV4-1	-	TRBJ2-3	TGCGCCAGCAGCCAAGGGGTCATAGATACGCAGTATTTT	CASSQGVIDTQYF
few	TRBV12-3/TRBV12-4	-	TRBJ2-5	TGTGCCAGCAGAAGGACACGGAGATTGAAGACCCAGTACTTC	CASRRTRRLKTQYF
-	TRBV4-1	-	TRBJ2-3	TGCGCCAGCAGCCAAGACCAGGGCTTCACAGATACGCAGTATTTT	CASSQDQGFTDTQYF
-	TRBV6-1	-	TRBJ2-1	TGTGCCACCTTAAACAGGGGGGGTAGCTCCTACAATGAGCAGTTCTTC	CATLNRGGSSYNEQFF
few	TRBV12-3/TRBV12-4	-	TRBJ1-2	TGTGCCAGCAGTTTACTAGGGTCGGGTGGCTACACCTTC	CASSLLGSGGYTF
few	TRBV12-3/TRBV12-4	-	TRBJ2-3	TGTGCCAGCACTACCCACGGGCCCGATACGCAGTATTTT	CASTTHGPDTQYF
few	TRBV2	-	TRBJ2-1	TGTGCCAGCAGGCCGTCGGCCTACAATGAGCAGTTCTTC	CASRPSAYNEQFF